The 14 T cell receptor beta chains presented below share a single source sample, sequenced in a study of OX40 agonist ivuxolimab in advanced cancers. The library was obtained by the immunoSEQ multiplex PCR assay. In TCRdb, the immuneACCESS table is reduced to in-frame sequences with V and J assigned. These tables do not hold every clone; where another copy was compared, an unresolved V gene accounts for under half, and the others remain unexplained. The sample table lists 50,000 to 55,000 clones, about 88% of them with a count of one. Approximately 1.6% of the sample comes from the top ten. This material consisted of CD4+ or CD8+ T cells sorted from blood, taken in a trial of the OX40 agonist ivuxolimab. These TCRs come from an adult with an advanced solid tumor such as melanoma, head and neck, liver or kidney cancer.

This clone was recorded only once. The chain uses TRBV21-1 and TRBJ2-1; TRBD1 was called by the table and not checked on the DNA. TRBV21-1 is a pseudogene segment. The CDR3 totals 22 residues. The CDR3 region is CASSKKVRGKLVPPRIYNEQFF. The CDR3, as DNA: TGTGCCAGCAGCAAAAAGGTCAGGGGGAAATTAGTTCCCCCTCGAATTTACAATGAGCAGTTCTTC.

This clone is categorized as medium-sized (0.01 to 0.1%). Written as DNA, the CDR3 is TGTGCCAGCACCCCAGGACGGGAAAACTATGGCTACACCTTC. Protein sequence: CASTPGRENYGYTF. J is TRBJ1-2 and V is TRBV5-4; no reliable D call. Trimming took off 6 bases at V and 2 bases at J, with 14 bases between the two ends. The CDR3 length is 14 residues. Per germline, CDR1 SGHNT and CDR2 YYREEE (reference sequence).

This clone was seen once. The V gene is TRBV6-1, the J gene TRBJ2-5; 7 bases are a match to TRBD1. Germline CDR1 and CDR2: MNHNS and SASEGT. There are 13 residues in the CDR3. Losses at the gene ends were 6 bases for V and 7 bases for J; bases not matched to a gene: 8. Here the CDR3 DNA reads TGTGCCAGCAGCGGACAGGAGGAGACGACCCAGTACTTC. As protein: CASSGQEETTQYF.

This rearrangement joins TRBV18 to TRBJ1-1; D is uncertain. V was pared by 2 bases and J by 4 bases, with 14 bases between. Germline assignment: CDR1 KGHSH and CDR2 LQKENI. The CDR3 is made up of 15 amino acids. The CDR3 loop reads CASSPDSGARTEAFF. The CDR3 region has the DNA TGTGCCAGCTCACCAGACTCAGGCGCTCGCACTGAAGCTTTCTTT.

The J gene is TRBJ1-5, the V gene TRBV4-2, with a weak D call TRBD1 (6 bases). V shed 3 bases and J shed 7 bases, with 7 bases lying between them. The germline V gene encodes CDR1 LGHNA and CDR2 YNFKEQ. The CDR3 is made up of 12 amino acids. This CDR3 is CASSHGGQPQHF. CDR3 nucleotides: TGTGCCAGCAGCCACGGGGGCCAGCCCCAGCATTTT.

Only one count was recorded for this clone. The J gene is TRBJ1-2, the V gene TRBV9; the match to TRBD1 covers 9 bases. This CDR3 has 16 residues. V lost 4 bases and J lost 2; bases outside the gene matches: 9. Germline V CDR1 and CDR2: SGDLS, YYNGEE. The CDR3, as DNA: TGTGCCAGCAGCCATCCTAGAGGACAGGGGAACTATGGCTACACCTTC. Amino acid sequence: CASSHPRGQGNYGYTF.

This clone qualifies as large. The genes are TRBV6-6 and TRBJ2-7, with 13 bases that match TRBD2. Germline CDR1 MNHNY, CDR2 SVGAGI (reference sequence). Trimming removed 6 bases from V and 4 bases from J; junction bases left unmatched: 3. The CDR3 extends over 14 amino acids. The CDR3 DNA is TGTGCCAGCAGCAAGACTAGCGGGAGGTACGAGCAGTACTTC. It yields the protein CASSKTSGRYEQYF.

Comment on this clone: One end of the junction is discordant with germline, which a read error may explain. In DNA form, the CDR3 reads TGTGCTAGCAGCTTAAGCCATTCCTACGAGCAGTACTTC. Amino acids: CASSLSHSYEQYF. The chain links TRBV7-7 to TRBJ2-7; D is unclear. The CDR3 runs to 13 residues. From germline, CDR1 is SSHAT and CDR2 FNYEAQ (reference sequence).

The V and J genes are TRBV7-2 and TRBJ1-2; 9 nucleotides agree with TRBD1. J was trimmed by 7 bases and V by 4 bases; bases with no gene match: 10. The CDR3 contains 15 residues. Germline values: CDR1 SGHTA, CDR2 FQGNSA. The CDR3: CASSSYRGLGGGYTF. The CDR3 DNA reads TGTGCCAGCAGCTCCTACAGGGGGCTAGGAGGTGGCTACACCTTC. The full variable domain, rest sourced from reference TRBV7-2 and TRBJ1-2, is GAGVSQSPSNKVTEKGKDVELRCDPISGHTALYWYRQSLGQGLEFLIYFQGNSAPDKSGLPSDRFSAERTGGSVSTLTIQRTQQEDSAVYLCASSSYRGLGGGYTFGSGTRLTVV.

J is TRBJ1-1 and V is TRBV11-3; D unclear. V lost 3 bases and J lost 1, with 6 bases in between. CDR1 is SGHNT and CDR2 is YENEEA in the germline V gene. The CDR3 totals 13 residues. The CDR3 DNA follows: TGTGCCAGCAGCTTTTCCGGGAACACTGAAGCTTTCTTT. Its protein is CASSFSGNTEAFF.

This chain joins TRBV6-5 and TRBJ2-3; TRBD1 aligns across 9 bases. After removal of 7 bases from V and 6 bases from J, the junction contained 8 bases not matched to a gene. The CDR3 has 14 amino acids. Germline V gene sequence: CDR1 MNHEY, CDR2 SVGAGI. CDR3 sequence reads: CASTRTGAADTQYF. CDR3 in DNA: TGTGCCAGCACCAGGACAGGGGCTGCTGATACGCAGTATTTT.

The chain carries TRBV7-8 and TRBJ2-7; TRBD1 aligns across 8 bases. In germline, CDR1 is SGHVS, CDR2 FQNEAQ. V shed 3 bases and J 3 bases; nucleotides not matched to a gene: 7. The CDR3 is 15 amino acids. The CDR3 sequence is CASSFGTTGVYEQYF. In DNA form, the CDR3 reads TGTGCCAGCAGCTTTGGTACGACAGGGGTCTACGAGCAGTACTTC.

This CDR3 is CASSLRTGGTDTQYF. The CDR3 bases are TGCGCCAGCAGCTTGAGGACAGGGGGCACAGATACGCAGTATTTT. The chain recombines TRBV5-1 with TRBJ2-3, with 9 nucleotides matching TRBD1. V was clipped by 1 base and J by 1 base; unmatched bases: 1. The CDR3 runs 15 residues. Germline lookup yields CDR1 SGHRS and CDR2 YFSETQ.

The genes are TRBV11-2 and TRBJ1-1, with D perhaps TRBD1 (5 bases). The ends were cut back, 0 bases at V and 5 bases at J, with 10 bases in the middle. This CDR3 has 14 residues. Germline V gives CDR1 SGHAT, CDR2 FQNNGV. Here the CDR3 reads CASSLEAGRTEAFF. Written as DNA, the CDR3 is TGTGCCAGCAGCTTAGAGGCAGGGAGAACTGAAGCTTTCTTT.